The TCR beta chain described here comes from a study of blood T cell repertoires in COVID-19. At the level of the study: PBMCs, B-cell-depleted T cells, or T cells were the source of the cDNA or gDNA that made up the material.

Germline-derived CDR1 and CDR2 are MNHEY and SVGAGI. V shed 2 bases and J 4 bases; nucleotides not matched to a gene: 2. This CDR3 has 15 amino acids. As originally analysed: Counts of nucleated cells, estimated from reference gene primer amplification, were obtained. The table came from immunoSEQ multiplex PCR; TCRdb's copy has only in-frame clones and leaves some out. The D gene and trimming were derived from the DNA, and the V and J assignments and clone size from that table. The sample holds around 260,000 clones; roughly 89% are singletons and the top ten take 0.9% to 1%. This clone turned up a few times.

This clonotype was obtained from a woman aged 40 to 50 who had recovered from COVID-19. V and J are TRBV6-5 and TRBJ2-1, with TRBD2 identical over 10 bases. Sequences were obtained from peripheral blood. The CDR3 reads CASSYTSGEYNEQFF. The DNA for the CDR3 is TGTGCCAGCAGTTACACTAGCGGGGAATACAATGAGCAGTTCTTC.